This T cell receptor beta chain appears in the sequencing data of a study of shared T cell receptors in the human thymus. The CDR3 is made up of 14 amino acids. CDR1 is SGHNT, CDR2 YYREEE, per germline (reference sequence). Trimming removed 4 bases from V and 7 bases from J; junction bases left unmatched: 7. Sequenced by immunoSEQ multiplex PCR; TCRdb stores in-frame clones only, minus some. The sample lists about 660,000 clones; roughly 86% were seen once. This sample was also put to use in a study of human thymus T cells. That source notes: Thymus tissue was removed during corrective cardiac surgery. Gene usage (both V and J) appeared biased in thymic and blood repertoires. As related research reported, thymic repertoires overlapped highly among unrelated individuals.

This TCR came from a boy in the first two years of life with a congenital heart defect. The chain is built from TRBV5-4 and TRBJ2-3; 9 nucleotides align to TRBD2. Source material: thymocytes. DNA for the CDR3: TGTGCCAGCAGCCCTACTAGCGGGCGCCATACGCAGTATTTT. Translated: CASSPTSGRHTQYF.